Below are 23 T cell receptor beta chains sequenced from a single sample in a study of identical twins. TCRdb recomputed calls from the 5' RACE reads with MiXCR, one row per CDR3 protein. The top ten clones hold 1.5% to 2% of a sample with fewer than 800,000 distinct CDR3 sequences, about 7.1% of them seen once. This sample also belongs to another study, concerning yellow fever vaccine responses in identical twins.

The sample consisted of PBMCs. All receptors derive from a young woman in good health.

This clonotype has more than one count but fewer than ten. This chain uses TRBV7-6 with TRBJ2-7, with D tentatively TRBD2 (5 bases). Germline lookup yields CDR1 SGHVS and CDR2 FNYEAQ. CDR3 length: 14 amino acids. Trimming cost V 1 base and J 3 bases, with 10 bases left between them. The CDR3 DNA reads TGTGCCAGCAGCTTAGAAGCGGAACACTACGAGCAGTACTTC. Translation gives CASSLEAEHYEQYF.

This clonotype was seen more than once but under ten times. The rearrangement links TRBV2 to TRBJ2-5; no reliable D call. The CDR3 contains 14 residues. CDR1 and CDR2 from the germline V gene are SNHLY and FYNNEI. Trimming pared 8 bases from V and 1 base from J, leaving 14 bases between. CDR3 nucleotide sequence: TGTGCCAGCGTTTTGTCACCTTTCCAAGAGACCCAGTACTTC. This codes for CASVLSPFQETQYF.

The CDR3 is CASTPGDQETQYF. The CDR3 nucleotides read TGTGCCAGCACCCCCGGCGACCAAGAGACCCAGTACTTC. The chain couples TRBV7-9 to TRBJ2-5; D uncertain. This CDR3 region has 13 residues. Trimming took 7 bases from V and 0 from J, leaving 9 bases between them. CDR1 SEHNR and CDR2 FQNEAQ come from the germline V gene (reference sequence).

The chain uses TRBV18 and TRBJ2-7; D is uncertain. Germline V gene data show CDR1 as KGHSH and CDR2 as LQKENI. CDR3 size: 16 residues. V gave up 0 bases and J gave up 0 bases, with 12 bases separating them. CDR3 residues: CASSPPIGTSSYEQYF. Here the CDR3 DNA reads TGTGCCAGCTCACCACCTATCGGTACGAGCTCCTACGAGCAGTACTTC.

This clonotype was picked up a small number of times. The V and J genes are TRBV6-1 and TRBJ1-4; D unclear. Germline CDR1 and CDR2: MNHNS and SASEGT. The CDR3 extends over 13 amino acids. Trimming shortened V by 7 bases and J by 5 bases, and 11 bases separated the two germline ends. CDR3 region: CASTPQSNEKLFF. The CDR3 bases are TGTGCCAGCACACCGCAGTCAAATGAAAAACTGTTTTTT.

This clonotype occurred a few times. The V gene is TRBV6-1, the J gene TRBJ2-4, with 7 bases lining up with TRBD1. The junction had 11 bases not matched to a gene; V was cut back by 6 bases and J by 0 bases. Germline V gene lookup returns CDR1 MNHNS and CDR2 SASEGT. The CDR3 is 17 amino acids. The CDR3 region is CASSHEGALQAKNIQYF. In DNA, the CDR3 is TGTGCCAGCAGCCACGAGGGGGCCCTACAAGCCAAAAACATTCAGTACTTC.

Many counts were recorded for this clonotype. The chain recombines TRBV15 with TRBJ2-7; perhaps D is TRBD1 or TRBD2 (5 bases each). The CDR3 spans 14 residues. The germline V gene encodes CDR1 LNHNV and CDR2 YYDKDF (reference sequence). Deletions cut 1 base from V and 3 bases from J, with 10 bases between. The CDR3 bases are TGTGCCACCAGCAGAGGGGGAGACAGCTACGAGCAGTACTTC. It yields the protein CATSRGGDSYEQYF.

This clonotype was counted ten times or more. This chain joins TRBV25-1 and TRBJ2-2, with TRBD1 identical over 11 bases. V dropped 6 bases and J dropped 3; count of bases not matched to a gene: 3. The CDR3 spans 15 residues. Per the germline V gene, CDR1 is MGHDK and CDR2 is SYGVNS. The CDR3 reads CASSPGQGDTGELFF. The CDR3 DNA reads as TGTGCCAGCAGCCCGGGACAGGGGGACACCGGGGAGCTGTTTTTT. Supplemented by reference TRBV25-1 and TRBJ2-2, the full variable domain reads EADIYQTPRYLVIGTGKKITLECSQTMGHDKMYWYQQDPGMELHLIHYSYGVNSTEKGDLSSESTVSRIRTEHFPLTLESARPSHTSQYLCASSPGQGDTGELFFGEGSRLTVL.

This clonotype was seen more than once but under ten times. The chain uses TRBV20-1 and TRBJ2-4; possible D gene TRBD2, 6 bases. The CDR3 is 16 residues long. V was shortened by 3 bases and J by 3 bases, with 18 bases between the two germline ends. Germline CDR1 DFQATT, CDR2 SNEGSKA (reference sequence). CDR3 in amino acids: CSARLGGAGDKNIQYF. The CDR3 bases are TGCAGTGCTAGGCTCGGAGGGGCCGGGGACAAAAACATTCAGTACTTC.

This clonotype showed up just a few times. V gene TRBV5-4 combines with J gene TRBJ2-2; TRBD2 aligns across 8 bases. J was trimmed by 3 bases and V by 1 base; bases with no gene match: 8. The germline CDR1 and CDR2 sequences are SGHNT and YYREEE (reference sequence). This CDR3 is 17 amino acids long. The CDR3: CASSLRLAGVYTGELFF. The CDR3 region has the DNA TGTGCCAGCAGCTTGAGGCTAGCGGGCGTCTACACCGGGGAGCTGTTTTTT.

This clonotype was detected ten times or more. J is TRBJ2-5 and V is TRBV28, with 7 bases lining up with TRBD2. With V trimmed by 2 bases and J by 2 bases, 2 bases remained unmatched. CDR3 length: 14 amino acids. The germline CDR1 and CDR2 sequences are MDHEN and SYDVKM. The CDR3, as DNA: TGTGCCAGCAGTTTACTAGCGGCACAAGAGACCCAGTACTTC. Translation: CASSLLAAQETQYF. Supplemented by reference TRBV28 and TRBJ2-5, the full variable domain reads DVKVTQSSRYLVKRTGEKVFLECVQDMDHENMFWYRQDPGLGLRLIYFSYDVKMKEKGDIPEGYSVSREKKERFSLILESASTNQTSMYLCASSLLAAQETQYFGPGTRLLVL.

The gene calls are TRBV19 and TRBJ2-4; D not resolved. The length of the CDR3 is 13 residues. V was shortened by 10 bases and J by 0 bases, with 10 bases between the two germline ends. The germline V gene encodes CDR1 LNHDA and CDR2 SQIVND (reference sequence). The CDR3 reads CATSGLAKNIQYF. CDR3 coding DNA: TGTGCCACCTCCGGGTTAGCCAAAAACATTCAGTACTTC.

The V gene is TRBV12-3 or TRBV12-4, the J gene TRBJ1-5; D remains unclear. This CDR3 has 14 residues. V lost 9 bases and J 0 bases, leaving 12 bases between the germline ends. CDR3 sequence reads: CASAGTYSNQPQHF. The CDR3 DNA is TGTGCCAGTGCAGGAACCTATAGCAATCAGCCCCAGCATTTT.

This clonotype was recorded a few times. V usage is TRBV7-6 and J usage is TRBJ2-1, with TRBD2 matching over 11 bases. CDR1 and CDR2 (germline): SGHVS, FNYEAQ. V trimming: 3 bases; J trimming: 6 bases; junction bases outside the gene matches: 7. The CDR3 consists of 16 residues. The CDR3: CASSFPSGGSLNEQFF. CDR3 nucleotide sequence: TGTGCCAGCAGCTTCCCTAGCGGGGGGTCCCTCAATGAGCAGTTCTTC.

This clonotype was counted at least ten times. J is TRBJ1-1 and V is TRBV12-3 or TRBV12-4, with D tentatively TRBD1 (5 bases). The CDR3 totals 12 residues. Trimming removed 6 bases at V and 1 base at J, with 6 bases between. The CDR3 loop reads CASRGGNTEAFF. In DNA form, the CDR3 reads TGTGCCAGCAGGGGGGGGAACACTGAAGCTTTCTTT.

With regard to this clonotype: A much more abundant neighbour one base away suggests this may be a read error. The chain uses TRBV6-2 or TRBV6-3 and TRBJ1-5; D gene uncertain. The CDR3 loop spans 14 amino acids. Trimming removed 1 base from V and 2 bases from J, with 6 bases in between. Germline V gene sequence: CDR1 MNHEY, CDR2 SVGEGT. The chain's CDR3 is CASSYFRGNQPQHF. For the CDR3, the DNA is TGTGCCAGCAGTTACTTCCGAGGCAATCAGCCCCAGCATTTT.

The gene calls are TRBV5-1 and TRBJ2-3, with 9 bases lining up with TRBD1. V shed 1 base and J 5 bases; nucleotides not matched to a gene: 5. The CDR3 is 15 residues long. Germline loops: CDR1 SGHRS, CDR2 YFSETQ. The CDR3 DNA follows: TGCGCCAGCAGCTTGAAACAGGGGGCGAGAGATACGCAGTATTTT. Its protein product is CASSLKQGARDTQYF.

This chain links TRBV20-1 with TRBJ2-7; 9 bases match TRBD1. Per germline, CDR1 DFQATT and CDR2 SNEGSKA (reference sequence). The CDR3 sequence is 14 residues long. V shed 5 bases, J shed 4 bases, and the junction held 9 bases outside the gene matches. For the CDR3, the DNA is TGCAGTGCTTCCGGGACAGGGTCTGGTTACGAGCAGTACGTC. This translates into CSASGTGSGYEQYV.

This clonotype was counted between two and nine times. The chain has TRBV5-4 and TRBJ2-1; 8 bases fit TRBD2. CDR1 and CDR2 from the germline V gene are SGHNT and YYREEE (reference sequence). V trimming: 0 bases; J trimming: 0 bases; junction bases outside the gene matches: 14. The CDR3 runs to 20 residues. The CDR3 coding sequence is TGTGCCAGCAGCTTGGGGGGTCCAGCGGGAGCGACGAGCTCCTACAATGAGCAGTTCTTC. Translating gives CASSLGGPAGATSSYNEQFF.

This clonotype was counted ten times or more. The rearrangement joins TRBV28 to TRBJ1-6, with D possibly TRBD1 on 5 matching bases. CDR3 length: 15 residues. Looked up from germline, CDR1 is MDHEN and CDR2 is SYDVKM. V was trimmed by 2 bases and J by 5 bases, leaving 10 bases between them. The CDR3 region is CASSLRTSNNSPLHF. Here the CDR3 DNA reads TGTGCCAGCAGTTTACGGACAAGTAATAATTCACCCCTCCACTTT.

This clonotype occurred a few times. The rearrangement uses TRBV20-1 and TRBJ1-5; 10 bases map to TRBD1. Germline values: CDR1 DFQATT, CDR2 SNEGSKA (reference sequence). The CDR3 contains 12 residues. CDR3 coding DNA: TGCAGAGCAGGGACAGGGGTAAAGCCCCAGCATTTT. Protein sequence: CRAGTGVKPQHF.

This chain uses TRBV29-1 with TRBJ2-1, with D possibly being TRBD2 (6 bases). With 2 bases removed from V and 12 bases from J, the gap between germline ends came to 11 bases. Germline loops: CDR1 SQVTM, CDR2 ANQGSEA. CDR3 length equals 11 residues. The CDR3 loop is CSVERGDWQFF. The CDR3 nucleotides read TGCAGCGTTGAAAGAGGGGACTGGCAGTTCTTC.

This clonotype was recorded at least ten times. The chain's CDR3 is CASSLGDAGSYEQYF. CDR3 coding DNA: TGTGCCAGCAGTTTAGGAGATGCGGGTTCCTACGAGCAGTACTTC. J is TRBJ2-7 and V is TRBV12-3 or TRBV12-4; possibly TRBD2 for D (5 bases). The V end was cut by 1 base, the J end by 1 base, with 11 bases between. The CDR3 runs 15 residues.